The 26 T cell receptor beta chains reported below all come from one sample, sequenced in a study of Ad26.COV2.S vaccination and SARS-CoV-2 variants. Here immunoSEQ multiplex PCR was the method, and the copy in TCRdb shows in-frame clones only, minus some. The table shows 380,000 or so clones, with under 90% occurring only once. The treatment denotes: some 19 received Ad26.COV2.S at low or high dose, single or two shots; 5 received placebo; per-sample allocation not given. Sampling was performed 63 days after the first vaccine or placebo injection. Sequenced material: peripheral blood, taken in a trial of Ad26.COV2.S vaccine versus placebo. These receptors originate from a person between 18 and 65 years old who received the Ad26.COV2.S COVID-19 vaccine or a placebo.

The V gene is TRBV7-3, the J gene TRBJ1-1; 7 bases fit TRBD1. The CDR3 spans 13 residues. Germline loops: CDR1 SGHTA, CDR2 FQGTGA. The ends lost 5 bases at V and 2 bases at J; junction bases unmatched: 2. In nucleotides, the CDR3 is TGTGCCAGCAGCACAGGGGTAAACACTGAAGCTTTCTTT. Residues: CASSTGVNTEAFF. Variable domain in full (rest from reference TRBV7-3 and TRBJ1-1): GAGVSQTPSNKVTEKGKYVELRCDPISGHTALYWYRQSLGQGPEFLIYFQGTGAADDSGLPNDRFFAVRPEGSVSTLKIQRTERGDSAVYLCASSTGVNTEAFFGQGTRLTVV.

The gene calls are TRBV28 and TRBJ1-2; 11 bases line up with TRBD1. Germline V lookup: CDR1 MDHEN, CDR2 SYDVKM. Trimming at V came to 2 bases and at J to 3 bases, leaving 5 bases not matched to a gene. The CDR3 covers 16 residues. This CDR3 reads CASSLPRTGGYYGYTF. The CDR3 DNA follows: TGTGCCAGCAGTTTACCCAGGACAGGGGGCTACTATGGCTACACCTTC.

The V and J genes are TRBV6-2 or TRBV6-3 and TRBJ1-5, with D hard to call. The length of the CDR3 is 17 residues. V lost 6 bases and J lost 0, with 18 bases in between. Germline CDR1 MNHEY, CDR2 SVGEGT. The CDR3 region has the DNA TGTGCCAGCAGCCCTACGTCCGGGCGCCATAGCAATCAGCCCCAGCATTTT. Encoded protein: CASSPTSGRHSNQPQHF.

The gene calls are TRBV18 and TRBJ2-5; D possibly uses TRBD1 or TRBD2 (5 bases each). Germline values: CDR1 KGHSH, CDR2 LQKENI. The V and J ends lost 5 bases and 2 bases respectively, with 12 bases between them. The CDR3 is made up of 14 amino acids. This CDR3 reads CASSGGMLQETQYF. The CDR3 bases are TGTGCCAGCTCAGGGGGTATGCTTCAAGAGACCCAGTACTTC. Looking up the rest from reference TRBV18 and TRBJ2-5 gives the full variable domain: NAGVMQNPRHLVRRRGQEARLRCSPMKGHSHVYWYRQLPEEGLKFMVYLQKENIIDESGMPKERFSAEFPKEGPSILRIQQVVRGDSAAYFCASSGGMLQETQYFGPGTRLLVL.

J is TRBJ2-5 and V is TRBV18; 10 bases are shared with TRBD2. Germline V gene sequence: CDR1 KGHSH, CDR2 LQKENI. The CDR3 is made up of 20 amino acids. V trimming: 2 bases; J trimming: 2 bases; junction bases outside the gene matches: 17. CDR3 bases: TGTGCCAGCTCACCAGGTTCCCTAGCGGGAGCTTTAGGAAATCAAGAGACCCAGTACTTC. Its protein is CASSPGSLAGALGNQETQYF. The variable domain in full, completed from reference TRBV18 and TRBJ2-5, reads NAGVMQNPRHLVRRRGQEARLRCSPMKGHSHVYWYRQLPEEGLKFMVYLQKENIIDESGMPKERFSAEFPKEGPSILRIQQVVRGDSAAYFCASSPGSLAGALGNQETQYFGPGTRLLVL.

The chain employs TRBV6-1 and TRBJ1-1, with D possibly being TRBD1 (5 bases). Germline V gene lookup returns CDR1 MNHNS and CDR2 SASEGT. The germline V and J ends were trimmed by 0 bases and 1 base, with 12 bases remaining between them. This CDR3 has 16 residues. Here the CDR3 reads CASSEAMGEGNTEAFF. CDR3 DNA: TGTGCCAGCAGTGAAGCTATGGGGGAGGGGAACACTGAAGCTTTCTTT.

The chain joins TRBV11-3 to TRBJ2-1; 7 positions match TRBD1. This CDR3 region has 11 residues. V dropped 5 bases and J dropped 12; count of bases not matched to a gene: 4. The germline CDR1 and CDR2 sequences are SGHNT and YENEEA. CDR3: CASSTAGGQFF. The CDR3 nucleotides are TGTGCCAGCAGCACAGCAGGGGGGCAGTTCTTC.

The V gene is TRBV6-1, the J gene TRBJ1-1, with 9 bases matching TRBD1. J lost 8 bases, V lost 3 bases, and 4 bases had no gene match. Germline V gene lookup returns CDR1 MNHNS and CDR2 SASEGT. This CDR3 spans 13 amino acids. CDR3 bases: TGTGCCAGCAGTGAGCTCGGGACAGGGGAAGCTTTCTTT. As protein: CASSELGTGEAFF.

V is TRBV9 and J is TRBJ2-1; 7 nucleotides agree with TRBD2. CDR1 is SGDLS and CDR2 is YYNGEE in the germline V gene. The CDR3 is made up of 12 amino acids. With 7 bases clipped from V and 7 bases from J, the junction kept 5 bases outside the gene matches. The CDR3 is CASQRDLNEQFF. CDR3 sequence (DNA): TGTGCCAGCCAGCGGGACCTTAATGAGCAGTTCTTC.

The chain combines TRBV5-3 with TRBJ2-6, with no clear D. TRBV5-3 is an ORF, with its function uncertain. With 4 bases removed from V and 4 bases from J, the gap between germline ends came to 12 bases. This CDR3 region has 15 residues. This CDR3 reads CARSRTGSGANVLTF. CDR3 DNA: TGTGCCAGAAGCCGTACGGGCTCCGGGGCCAACGTCCTGACTTTC.

Details on this clone: Other DNA sequences within the sample encode an identical CDR3. This chain connects TRBV19 to TRBJ1-3; D is possibly TRBD1 (5 bases). Germline CDR1 and CDR2: LNHDA and SQIVND (reference sequence). V lost 3 bases and J 0 bases, leaving 9 bases between the germline ends. This CDR3 contains 15 residues. In DNA form, the CDR3 reads TGTGCCAGTAGTATCGGACAAGTCTCTGGAAACACCATATATTTT. Its protein is CASSIGQVSGNTIYF.

The CDR3 spells CASRYGGLRTEAFF. CDR3 DNA sequence: TGTGCCAGCAGATATGGGGGGTTACGGACTGAAGCTTTCTTT. J is TRBJ1-1 and V is TRBV27; possibly TRBD1 for D (5 bases). Looked up from germline, CDR1 is MNHEY and CDR2 is SMNVEV (reference sequence). V gave up 6 bases and J gave up 5 bases, with 16 bases separating them. The CDR3 has 14 amino acids.

The chain joins TRBV5-5 to TRBJ1-1; D gene unclear. V was shortened by 0 bases and J by 0 bases, with 3 bases between the two germline ends. Germline lookup yields CDR1 SGHKS and CDR2 YYEKEE (reference sequence). The CDR3 totals 13 residues. The CDR3 nucleotides read TGTGCCAGCAGCTTGGTGGTGAACACTGAAGCTTTCTTT. Protein: CASSLVVNTEAFF.

The chain combines TRBV10-1 with TRBJ2-1, with D uncertain. Trimming took off 3 bases at V and 5 bases at J, with 11 bases between the two ends. The V gene's germline CDR1 is WNHNN and CDR2 SYGVQD (reference sequence). This CDR3 is built from 14 residues. Here the CDR3 reads CASSDYPTNNEQFF. The CDR3 DNA reads TGCGCCAGCAGTGATTACCCCACTAACAATGAGCAGTTCTTC.

The rearrangement joins TRBV6-5 to TRBJ2-1; the match to TRBD2 covers 15 bases. The CDR3 loop spans 15 amino acids. The J segment lost 12 bases and the V segment lost 5 bases, leaving 8 bases of the junction unmatched. Germline lookup yields CDR1 MNHEY and CDR2 SVGAGI. In DNA form, the CDR3 reads TGTGCCAGCAGTAGGGGACTAGCGGGGGGAGAGAGGCAGTTCTTC. It is translated as CASSRGLAGGERQFF.

The chain couples TRBV28 to TRBJ1-1, with TRBD1 matching over 9 bases. CDR3 length: 14 residues. Germline trimming cut 4 bases from V and 11 bases from J; bases unmatched to any gene: 11. Germline V gene lookup returns CDR1 MDHEN and CDR2 SYDVKM. The CDR3 sequence is CASSSGTGRLDAFF. CDR3 DNA sequence: TGTGCCAGCAGTTCAGGGACAGGGAGGTTGGATGCTTTCTTT.

V is TRBV5-1 and J is TRBJ2-5; 9 bases map to TRBD1. Unmatched junction bases numbered 6, after V lost 1 base and J lost 5 bases. Germline CDR1 and CDR2: SGHRS and YFSETQ. This CDR3 has 15 amino acids. CDR3 in DNA: TGCGCCAGCAGCTTGACAGGGGGCGGTGGGGAGACCCAGTACTTC. Its protein is CASSLTGGGGETQYF.

The chain joins TRBV5-4 to TRBJ2-1; possible D gene TRBD2, 5 bases. Germline V gene data show CDR1 as SGHNT and CDR2 as YYREEE (reference sequence). The CDR3 has 16 residues. V was trimmed by 0 bases and J by 0 bases, leaving 10 bases between them. Written as DNA, the CDR3 is TGTGCCAGCAGCTTGGCCAGCGGAAGCTCCTACAATGAGCAGTTCTTC. It specifies CASSLASGSSYNEQFF.

This sequence joins TRBV11-3 and TRBJ2-2; 8 bases agree with TRBD2. Per the germline V gene, CDR1 is SGHNT and CDR2 is YENEEA. This CDR3 has 16 residues. The V gene end was trimmed by 7 bases and the J gene end by 2 bases; junction bases not matched to a gene: 9. DNA for the CDR3: TGTGCCAGCAATAAAGCGGGGGCCAGCAACACCGGGGAGCTGTTTTTT. Its translation is CASNKAGASNTGELFF.

The chain couples TRBV5-1 to TRBJ2-1; TRBD2 matches 9 bases. J lost 4 bases, V lost 3 bases, and 5 bases had no gene match. The CDR3 is 15 amino acids. Germline-derived CDR1 and CDR2 are SGHRS and YFSETQ. This CDR3 is CASSYRTSEYNEQFF. The CDR3 DNA reads as TGCGCCAGCAGCTATCGGACTAGCGAGTACAATGAGCAGTTCTTC.

In its sample, this clone was seen once. The rearrangement uses TRBV6-2 or TRBV6-3 and TRBJ1-2; D is unclear. The CDR3 has 15 amino acids. Trimming removed 4 bases from V and 5 bases from J, with 17 bases in between. CDR1 MNHEY and CDR2 SVGEGT come from the germline V gene. The CDR3 sequence is CASSSTATKGYGYTF. DNA of the CDR3: TGTGCCAGCAGTTCCACAGCGACTAAAGGATATGGCTACACCTTC.

The rearrangement joins TRBV5-1 to TRBJ2-7, with 13 bases aligning to TRBD2. Per the germline V gene, CDR1 is SGHRS and CDR2 is YFSETQ. Trimming took 0 bases from V and 4 from J; bases not matched to a gene: 7. The CDR3 length is 17 residues. The CDR3 protein is CASSLGTSGSGRYEQYF. The CDR3, as DNA: TGCGCCAGCAGCTTGGGGACTAGCGGGAGTGGAAGGTACGAGCAGTACTTC.

This clone appeared a few times. This chain joins TRBV10-3 and TRBJ2-5; perhaps TRBD2 as D (6 bases). The germline V gene encodes CDR1 ENHRY and CDR2 SYGVKD. The CDR3 loop spans 15 amino acids. The ends were cut back, 4 bases at V and 5 bases at J, with 17 bases in the middle. The CDR3 loop is CAISGGLPSVETQYF. The CDR3 nucleotides are TGTGCCATCAGTGGGGGACTCCCGAGCGTGGAGACCCAGTACTTC.

V gene TRBV25-1 combines with J gene TRBJ2-5, with TRBD2 identical over 7 bases. The V gene's germline CDR1 is MGHDK and CDR2 SYGVNS. This CDR3 spans 15 amino acids. The J segment lost 3 bases and the V segment lost 2 bases, leaving 6 bases of the junction unmatched. CDR3 sequence: CASSELQGGEETQYF. The CDR3 nucleotides read TGTGCCAGCAGTGAACTGCAGGGAGGGGAAGAGACCCAGTACTTC.

J is TRBJ2-7 and V is TRBV27; D possibly corresponds to TRBD2 (6 bases). CDR3 size: 12 residues. Germline-derived CDR1 and CDR2 are MNHEY and SMNVEV (reference sequence). The V end lost 5 bases, the J end lost 12 bases, and 17 bases lay between the germline ends. The CDR3 nucleotides read TGTGCCAGCAGTGGCATCTCGGGGGTGGCGTACTTC. Protein product: CASSGISGVAYF.

About this clone: The identical CDR3 is also encoded by other nucleotide sequences in the sample. The chain is built from TRBV7-3 and TRBJ2-1; TRBD2 might be the D (6 bases). This CDR3 has 15 amino acids. CDR1 and CDR2 from the germline V gene are SGHTA and FQGTGA. The germline V and J ends were trimmed by 2 bases and 2 bases, with 10 bases remaining between them. CDR3 amino acids: CASSLVSGPYNEQFF. In DNA, the CDR3 is TGTGCCAGCAGCTTAGTTAGCGGACCCTACAATGAGCAGTTCTTC.